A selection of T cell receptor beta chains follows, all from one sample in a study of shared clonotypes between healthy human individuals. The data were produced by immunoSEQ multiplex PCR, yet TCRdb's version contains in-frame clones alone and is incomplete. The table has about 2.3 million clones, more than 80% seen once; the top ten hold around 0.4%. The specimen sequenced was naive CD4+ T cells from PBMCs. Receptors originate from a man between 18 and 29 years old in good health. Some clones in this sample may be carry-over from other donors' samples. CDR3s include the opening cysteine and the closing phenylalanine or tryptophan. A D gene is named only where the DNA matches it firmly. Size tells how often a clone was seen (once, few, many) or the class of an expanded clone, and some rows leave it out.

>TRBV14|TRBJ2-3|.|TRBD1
TGTGCCAGCAGCCCTACCTGGGACAGGGCCCCAGAGGGTACGCAGTATTTT
CASSPTWDRAPEGTQYF
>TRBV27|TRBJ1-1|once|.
TGTGCCAGCGCCAGGGGAACTGAAGCTTTCTTT
CASARGTEAFF
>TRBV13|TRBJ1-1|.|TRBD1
TGTGCCAGCAGCTTAACAGGGGGTTACACTGAAGCTTTCTTT
CASSLTGGYTEAFF
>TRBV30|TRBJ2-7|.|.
TGTGCCTGGAGTGCCTTAGTCTATAGTTTCGAGCAGTACTTC
CAWSALVYSFEQYF
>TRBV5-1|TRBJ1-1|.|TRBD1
TGCGCCAGCAGCCCTATGACAGGGCCCACTGAAGCTTTCTTT
CASSPMTGPTEAFF
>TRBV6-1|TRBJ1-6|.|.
TGTGCCAGCAGTGAAAGCCTTTCACCCCTCCACTTT
CASSESLSPLHF
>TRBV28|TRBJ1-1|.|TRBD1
TGTGCCAGCAGTTTGGACGGGACAGGGGAAGCTTTCTTT
CASSLDGTGEAFF
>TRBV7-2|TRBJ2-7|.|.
TGTGCCAGCAGGAGGGGGAATCGGTTCTACGAGCAGTACTTC
CASRRGNRFYEQYF
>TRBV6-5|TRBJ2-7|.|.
TGTGCCAGCAGTTCCTACGCCCGGGGGTTTAGCTACGAGCAGTACTTC
CASSSYARGFSYEQYF
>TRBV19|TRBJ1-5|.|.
TGTGCCAGTACCAACCGAGAACGGGACCCCAATCAGCCCCAGCATTTT
CASTNRERDPNQPQHF
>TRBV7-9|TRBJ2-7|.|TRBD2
TGTGCCAGCAGCTTAGTACCGGGGGGCTACGAGCAGTACTTC
CASSLVPGGYEQYF
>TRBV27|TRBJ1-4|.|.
TGTGCCAGCAGTCGCTTAGGCCAGCAAAGTAATGAAAAACTGTTTTTT
CASSRLGQQSNEKLFF
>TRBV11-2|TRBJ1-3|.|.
TGTGCCAGCAGCTTCCCTGGAAACACCATATATTTT
CASSFPGNTIYF
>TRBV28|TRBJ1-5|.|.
TGTGCCAGCAGTCCGTCACAGGGCCATCCCTCATATAGCAATCAGCCCCAGCATTTT
CASSPSQGHPSYSNQPQHF
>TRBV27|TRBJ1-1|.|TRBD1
TGTGCCAGCAGCCGCGGACAGGGGTTCACTGAAGCTTTCTTT
CASSRGQGFTEAFF
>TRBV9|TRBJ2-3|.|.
TGTGCCAGCAGCGTACTTTCAGCTAGCACAGATACGCAGTATTTT
CASSVLSASTDTQYF
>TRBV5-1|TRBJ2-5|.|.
TGCGCCAGCAGCCCCTACACCCAAGAGACCCAGTACTTC
CASSPYTQETQYF
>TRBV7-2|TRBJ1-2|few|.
TGTGCCAGCAGCGACCGACCTCAGGGACACGTCTATGGCTACACCTTC
CASSDRPQGHVYGYTF
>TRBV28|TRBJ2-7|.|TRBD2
TGTGCCAGCAGTTCCCCCGTAGCGGGAGGAACCTACGAGCAGTACTTC
CASSSPVAGGTYEQYF
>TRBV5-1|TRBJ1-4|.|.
TGCGCCAGCAGCTTGGAAGAAACAAGAGGAAGTGAAAAACTGTTTTTT
CASSLEETRGSEKLFF
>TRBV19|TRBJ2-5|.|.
TGTGCCAGTAGTACGATACAGGGCCCACAAGAGACCCAGTACTTC
CASSTIQGPQETQYF
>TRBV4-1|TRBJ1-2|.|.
TGCGCCAGCAGCCAAGGGGAGACACTCGCTAACTATGGCTACACCTTC
CASSQGETLANYGYTF
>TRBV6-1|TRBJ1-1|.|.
TGTGCCAGCAGTGATGGGCCGATTGCTTTCTTT
CASSDGPIAFF
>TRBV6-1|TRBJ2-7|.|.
TGTGCCAGCAGCGACAGAAGAATCTACGAGCAGTACTTC
CASSDRRIYEQYF
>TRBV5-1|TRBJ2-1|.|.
TGCGCCAGCAGCTGGGACGGAAACAATGAGCAGTTCTTC
CASSWDGNNEQFF
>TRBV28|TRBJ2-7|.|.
TGTGCCAGCAGTTTCCTTGCGGTCCACTCCTACGAGCAGTACTTC
CASSFLAVHSYEQYF
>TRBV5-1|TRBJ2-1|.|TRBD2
TGCGCCAGCAGCTTGGATAGCGGGGATTACAATGAGCAGTTCTTC
CASSLDSGDYNEQFF
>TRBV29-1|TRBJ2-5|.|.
TGCAGCGTTGCAAAGGGGGAAGAGACCCAGTACTTC
CSVAKGEETQYF
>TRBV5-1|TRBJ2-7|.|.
TGCGCCAGCAGCACGGGCCCGCCCGGTTTCTACGAGCAGTACTTC
CASSTGPPGFYEQYF
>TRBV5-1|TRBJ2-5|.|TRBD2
TGCGCCAGCAGCCCGGGAGGGGAGTCCGAGACCCAGTACTTC
CASSPGGESETQYF
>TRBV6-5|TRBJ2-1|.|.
TGTGCCAGCAGGCCTACGCCGCTTGGGTGGGGGTTCTTC
CASRPTPLGWGFF
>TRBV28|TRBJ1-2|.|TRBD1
TGTGCCAGCAGTTTAAGGGACAGCGGGCTTTATGGCTACACCTTC
CASSLRDSGLYGYTF
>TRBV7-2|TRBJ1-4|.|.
TGTGCCAGCAGCTTATCGGCAACGACTAATGAAAAACTGTTTTTT
CASSLSATTNEKLFF
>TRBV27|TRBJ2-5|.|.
TGTGCCAGCAGTCGGAAAGGACAGTACCAAGAGACCCAGTACTTC
CASSRKGQYQETQYF
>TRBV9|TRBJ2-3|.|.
TGTGCCAGCAGCGTAGTAGGTAGGCCCACGGATACGCAGTATTTT
CASSVVGRPTDTQYF
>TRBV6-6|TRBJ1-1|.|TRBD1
TGTGCCAGCAGTTCTGGGACAGCTATGAACACTGAAGCTTTCTTT
CASSSGTAMNTEAFF
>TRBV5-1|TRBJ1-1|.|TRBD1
TGCGCCAGCAGCAGACAGGGGATGAACACTGAAGCTTTCTTT
CASSRQGMNTEAFF
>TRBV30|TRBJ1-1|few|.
TGTGCCTGGAGTCGAGGGTTCGAAGAGACTGAAGCTTTCTTT
CAWSRGFEETEAFF
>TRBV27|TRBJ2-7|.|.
TGTGCCAGCTGGCAACGGACGGGGGAGCAGTACTTC
CASWQRTGEQYF
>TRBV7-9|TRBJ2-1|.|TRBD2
TGTGCCAGCAGGGTAGCGGGAGGGGACAATGAGCAGTTCTTC
CASRVAGGDNEQFF
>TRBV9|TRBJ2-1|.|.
TGTGCCAGCAGCCCCCGGGACGGGTACAATGAGCAGTTCTTC
CASSPRDGYNEQFF
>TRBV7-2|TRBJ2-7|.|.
TGTGCCAGCAGCATAGGAGGTTCGGGGTCCTACGAGCAGTACTTC
CASSIGGSGSYEQYF
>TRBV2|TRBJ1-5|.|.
TGTGCCAGCAGTCAATCAACAGGGACTCAGCCCCAGCATTTT
CASSQSTGTQPQHF
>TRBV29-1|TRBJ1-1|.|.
TGCAGCGTTGAATCGGGGGTGAACACTGAAGCTTTCTTT
CSVESGVNTEAFF
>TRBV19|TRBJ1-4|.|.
TGTGCCAGTAGTATTATAGGGGGGAATGAAAAACTGTTTTTT
CASSIIGGNEKLFF
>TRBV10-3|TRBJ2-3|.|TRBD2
TGTGCCACCGGTCAAATAGCGGGACCCCTCACAGATACGCAGTATTTT
CATGQIAGPLTDTQYF
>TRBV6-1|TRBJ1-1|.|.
TGTGCCAGCAGTGAGACGAGATGGAACACTGAAGCTTTCTTT
CASSETRWNTEAFF
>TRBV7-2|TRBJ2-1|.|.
TGTGCCAGCAGCTTAGGTGGTATCTATGAGCAGTTCTTC
CASSLGGIYEQFF
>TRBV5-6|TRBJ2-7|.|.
TGTGCCAGCAGCTTCCGGGGCGAGCAGTACTTC
CASSFRGEQYF
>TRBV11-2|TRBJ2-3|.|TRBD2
TGTGCCAGCAGCCTTGGAAGGGCTAGCGGAATCACAGATACGCAGTATTTT
CASSLGRASGITDTQYF
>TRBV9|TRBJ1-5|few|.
TGTGCCAGCAGCCCCCGGGGCCATAGCAATCAGCCCCAGCATTTT
CASSPRGHSNQPQHF
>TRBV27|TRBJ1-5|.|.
TGTGCCAGCAGTTTATCGTATACGAGCAATCAGCCCCAGCATTTT
CASSLSYTSNQPQHF
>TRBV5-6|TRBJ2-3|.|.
TGTGCCAGCAGCTTGGGAGCAGGGCAGCGTACGCAGTATTTT
CASSLGAGQRTQYF
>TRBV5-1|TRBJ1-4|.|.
TGCGCCAGCAGCTTGGTGGGGCCTAGGCTCAGTGAAAAACTGTTTTTT
CASSLVGPRLSEKLFF
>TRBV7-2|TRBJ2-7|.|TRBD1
TGTGCCAGCAGCCCCCCGGGACAGGGGTTGGGTCAGTACTTC
CASSPPGQGLGQYF